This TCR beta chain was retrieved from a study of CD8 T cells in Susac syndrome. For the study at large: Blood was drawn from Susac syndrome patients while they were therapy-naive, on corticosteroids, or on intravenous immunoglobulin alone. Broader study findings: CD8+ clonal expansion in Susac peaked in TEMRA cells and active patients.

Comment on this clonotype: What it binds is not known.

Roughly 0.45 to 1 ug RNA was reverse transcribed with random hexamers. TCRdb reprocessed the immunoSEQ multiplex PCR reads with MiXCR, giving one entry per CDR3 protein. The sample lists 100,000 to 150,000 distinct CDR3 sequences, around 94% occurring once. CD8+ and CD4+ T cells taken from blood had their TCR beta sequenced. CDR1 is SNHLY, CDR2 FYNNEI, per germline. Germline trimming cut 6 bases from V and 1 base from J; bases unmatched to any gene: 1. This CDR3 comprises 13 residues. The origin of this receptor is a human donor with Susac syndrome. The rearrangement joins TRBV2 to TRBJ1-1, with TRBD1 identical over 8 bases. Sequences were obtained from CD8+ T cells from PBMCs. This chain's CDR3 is CASRTGENTEAFF. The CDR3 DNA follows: TGTGCCAGCAGGACAGGGGAGAACACTGAAGCTTTCTTT.